The T cell receptor beta chain under discussion was sequenced for a study of PD-1 blockade in classical Hodgkin lymphoma. General study findings and limits: Relapsed/refractory patients reportedly had lower baseline diversity than newly diagnosed patients. Patients who responded completely had about the same baseline diversity as newly diagnosed patients. CD4+ but not CD8+ TCR diversity rose significantly by C4D1.

J lost 3 bases, V lost 6 bases, and 4 bases had no gene match. The CDR3 is 13 residues long. Germline loops: CDR1 MDHEN, CDR2 SYDVKM. Described time point: cycle 4 day 1 (C4D1), after six to seven weeks of nivolumab. Every single patient, without exception, relapsed after autologous stem cell transplantation, and brentuximab vedotin exposure varied. Under best response, outcomes were complete response, partial response or progressive disease. Of note for this clone: Antigen: not known.

Profiled with immunoSEQ multiplex PCR; TCRdb holds only in-frame clones, not every one. This sample has about 90,000 clones, with 75% to 85% found just once. This sequence joins TRBV28 and TRBJ1-2, with 7 positions matching TRBD1. Here the sequenced sample was peripheral blood mononuclear cells (PBMCs), taken before the fourth cycle of nivolumab. The sequence was obtained from a human donor with classical Hodgkin lymphoma. Here the CDR3 DNA reads TGTGCCAGCAGCCGCGACAGGGACTATGGCTACACCTTC. Its translation is CASSRDRDYGYTF.